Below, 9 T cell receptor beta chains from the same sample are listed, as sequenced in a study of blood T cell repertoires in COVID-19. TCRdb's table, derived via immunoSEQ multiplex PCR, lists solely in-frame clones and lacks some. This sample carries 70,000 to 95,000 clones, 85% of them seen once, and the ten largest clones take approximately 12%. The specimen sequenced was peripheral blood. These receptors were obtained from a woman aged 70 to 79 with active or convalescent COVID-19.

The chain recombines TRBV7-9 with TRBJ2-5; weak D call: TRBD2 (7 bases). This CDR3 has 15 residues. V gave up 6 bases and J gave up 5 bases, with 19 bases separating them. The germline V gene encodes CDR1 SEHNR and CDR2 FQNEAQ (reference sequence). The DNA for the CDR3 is TGTGCCAGCAGTCCCGGGGGGCTGTTGGGTGAGACCCAGTACTTC. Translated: CASSPGGLLGETQYF.

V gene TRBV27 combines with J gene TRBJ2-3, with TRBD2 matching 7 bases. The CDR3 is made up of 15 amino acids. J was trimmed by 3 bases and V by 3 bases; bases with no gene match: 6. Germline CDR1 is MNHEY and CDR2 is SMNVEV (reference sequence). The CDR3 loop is CASSFKRGVTDTQYF. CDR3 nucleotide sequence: TGTGCCAGCAGTTTTAAGCGGGGTGTGACAGATACGCAGTATTTT.

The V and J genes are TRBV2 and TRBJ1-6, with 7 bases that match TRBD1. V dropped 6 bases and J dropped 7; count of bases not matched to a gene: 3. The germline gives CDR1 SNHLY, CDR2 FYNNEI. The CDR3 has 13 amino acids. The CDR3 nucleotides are TGTGCCAGCAGACAGGGGCTCAATTCACCCCTCCACTTT. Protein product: CASRQGLNSPLHF.

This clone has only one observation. The CDR3 spells CASNKGGLAAPLGAYEQYF. CDR3 coding DNA: TGTGCCAGCAACAAAGGGGGACTAGCGGCGCCTCTAGGGGCCTACGAGCAGTACTTC. The chain recombines TRBV7-8 with TRBJ2-7; TRBD2 matches at 11 bases. Unmatched junction bases numbered 19, after V lost 7 bases and J lost 2 bases. CDR3 length: 19 amino acids. Germline V CDR1 and CDR2: SGHVS, FQNEAQ.

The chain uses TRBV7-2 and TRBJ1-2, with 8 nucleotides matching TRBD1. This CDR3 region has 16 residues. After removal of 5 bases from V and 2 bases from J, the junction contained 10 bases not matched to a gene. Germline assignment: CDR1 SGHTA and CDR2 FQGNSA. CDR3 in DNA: TGTGCCAGCAGCCGGGACAGGTACCCATCGAACTATGGCTACACCTTC. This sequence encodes CASSRDRYPSNYGYTF.

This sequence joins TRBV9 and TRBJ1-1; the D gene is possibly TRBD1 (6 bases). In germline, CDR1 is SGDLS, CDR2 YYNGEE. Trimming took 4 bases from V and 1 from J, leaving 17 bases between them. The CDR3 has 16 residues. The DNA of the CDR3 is TGTGCCAGCAGCCCCTTGGGGGGGCTCGGGAACACTGAAGCTTTCTTT. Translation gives CASSPLGGLGNTEAFF.

The CDR3 DNA reads as TGTGCCAGCAGCACATCCCGGGGGGACGGGGTTACCGGGGAGCTGTTTTTT. Protein product: CASSTSRGDGVTGELFF. The gene calls are TRBV5-5 and TRBJ2-2; 7 bases match TRBD2. Unmatched junction bases numbered 14, after V lost 4 bases and J lost 5 bases. Germline lookup yields CDR1 SGHKS and CDR2 YYEKEE (reference sequence). The CDR3 is made up of 17 amino acids.

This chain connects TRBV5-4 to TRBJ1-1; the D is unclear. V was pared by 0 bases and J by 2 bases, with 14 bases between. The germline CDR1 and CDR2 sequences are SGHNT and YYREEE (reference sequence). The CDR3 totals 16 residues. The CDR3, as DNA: TGTGCCAGCAGCTTGGCCCTTAGCGGTCGAAACACTGAAGCTTTCTTT. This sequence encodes CASSLALSGRNTEAFF.

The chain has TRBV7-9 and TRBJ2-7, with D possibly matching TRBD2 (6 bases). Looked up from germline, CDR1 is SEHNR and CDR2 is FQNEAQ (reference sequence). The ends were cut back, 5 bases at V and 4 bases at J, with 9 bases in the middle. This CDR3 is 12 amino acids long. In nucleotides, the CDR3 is TGTGCCAGCAGCCGGGAGTCGTACGAGCAGTACTTC. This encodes CASSRESYEQYF.